This TCR beta chain was captured by sequencing in a study of T cells in Graves' hyperthyroidism and ophthalmopathy. The study's findings and limits: A 13 V-J signature model discriminated ophthalmopathy versus stable hyperthyroidism. Also found in blood were most expanded thyroid clonotypes above 0.001. Median prediction lead before ophthalmopathy onset was 6.5 months with the model.

TCR beta CDR3 sequences were amplified from RNA transcripts. In the first-round RT-PCR of the TCR CDR3, the HTBI primer set was used. TCRdb passed the multiplex PCR reads through MiXCR, listing each CDR3 protein once. Seen here are around 400,000 distinct CDR3 sequences, more than 20% observed once, and the top ten hold 73%. The germline gives CDR1 DFQATT, CDR2 SNEGSKA (reference sequence). The CDR3 runs 11 residues. Deletions cut 7 bases from V and 0 bases from J, with 6 bases between. Patients aged 18 to 65 had newly diagnosed hyperthyroidism of under 2 months' duration. In its sample, this clonotype was seen a few times. Its antigen is unidentified.

This sequence joins TRBV20-1 and TRBJ1-1; no clear D gene. Sequenced input: blood. The sequence came from a man aged 45-65 years with Graves' hyperthyroidism. CDR3 nucleotide sequence: TGCAGTGGGGAGATGAACACTGAAGCTTTCTTT. Its protein product is CSGEMNTEAFF.